These 2 T cell receptor beta chains were all obtained from the same sample, sequenced in a study of shared clonotypes between healthy human individuals. Produced via immunoSEQ multiplex PCR; TCRdb's table is partial and in-frame only. The table shows fewer than 600,000 clones, with roughly 80% occurring only once. The sequenced sample consisted of PBMCs. The receptors shown here come from a woman aged 40 to 49 in good health. Some clones in this sample may be carry-over from other donors' samples.

This chain connects TRBV7-8 to TRBJ2-5; 9 bases line up with TRBD1. V was pared by 5 bases and J by 11 bases, with 15 bases of the junction left unmatched. Germline CDR1 and CDR2: SGHVS and FQNEAQ. This CDR3 is built from 15 residues. CDR3 sequence (DNA): TGTGCCAGCAGCCCTTTCGACAGGGGGATTGGGGAGCAGTACTTC. It codes for CASSPFDRGIGEQYF.

As to this clone: Relative to the germline gene, one junction end is altered; a read error may explain this. The chain has TRBV29-1 and TRBJ2-4; 7 bases map to TRBD1. Germline CDR1 and CDR2: SQVTM and ANQGSEA. The CDR3 totals 13 residues. Here the CDR3 reads CSVEGTDRNIQYF. The CDR3 DNA is TGCAGCGTAGAAGGGACAGACAGAAACATTCAGTACTTC. Using reference TRBV29-1 and TRBJ2-4 for the parts outside the CDR3, the full variable domain is SAVISQKPSRDICQRGTSLTIQCQVDSQVTMMFWYRQQPGQSLTLIATANQGSEATYESGFVIDKFPISRPNLTFSTLTVSNMSPEDSSIYLCSVEGTDRNIQYFGAGTRLSVL.